Shown below are 11 T cell receptor beta chains from a single sample sequenced in a study of cytomegalovirus exposure and HLA in healthy donors. This PCR relied on a set of 60 Vbeta primers and 13 Jbeta primers. The assay was immunoSEQ multiplex PCR, and TCRdb's table has in-frame clones only and misses some. The table lists 90,000 to 120,000 clones, approximately 78% of them singletons. Sequencing was performed on PBMCs. The origin of the receptors is a middle-aged woman in good health and CMV-seronegative.

The chain couples TRBV10-3 to TRBJ1-4; unclear D gene. The CDR3 length is 12 residues. V lost 11 bases and J 8 bases, leaving 15 bases between the germline ends. CDR1 and CDR2 from the germline V gene are ENHRY and SYGVKD. In DNA, the CDR3 is TGTGCCGTGAGCAGAGGGAGGGAAAAACTGTTTTTT. Its protein is CAVSRGREKLFF.

Concerning this clone: At one end, the junction sequence differs from germline, possibly due to a read error. The rearrangement links TRBV7-9 to TRBJ2-5; D remains unclear. The CDR3 has 13 residues. Germline lookup yields CDR1 SEHNR and CDR2 FQNEAQ (reference sequence). In nucleotides, the CDR3 is TGTGCCAGCAGCTTTATAAACCAGGAGACCCAGTACTTC. Translation: CASSFINQETQYF.

This sequence joins TRBV11-2 and TRBJ1-1; TRBD1 matches at 9 bases. The J segment lost 0 bases and the V segment lost 4 bases, leaving 6 bases of the junction unmatched. Germline assignment: CDR1 SGHAT and CDR2 FQNNGV. The CDR3 has 16 residues. The CDR3, as DNA: TGTGCCAGCAGCTCCCGGACAGGGGTCATGAACACTGAAGCTTTCTTT. It translates to CASSSRTGVMNTEAFF.

The chain uses TRBV2 and TRBJ2-1, with a weak D call TRBD1 (6 bases). Germline CDR1 is SNHLY and CDR2 is FYNNEI. The CDR3 sequence is 13 residues long. Trimming cost V 11 bases and J 9 bases, with 20 bases left between them. The DNA for the CDR3 is TGTGCCGGAAACAGGGTTTTGTTCGGTGAGCAGTTCTTC. Protein: CAGNRVLFGEQFF.

The genes are TRBV7-2 and TRBJ2-7, with unresolved D. The CDR3 has 15 residues. The germline V gene has CDR1 SGHTA and CDR2 FQGNSA. Trimming took 4 bases from V and 3 from J, leaving 16 bases between them. The CDR3 DNA reads TGTGCCAGCAGCTCAAGCAGGTCTTCGATCTACGAGCAGTACTTC. This encodes CASSSSRSSIYEQYF.

The chain has TRBV28 and TRBJ2-1, with TRBD2 matching 9 bases. The germline gives CDR1 MDHEN, CDR2 SYDVKM. Trimming removed 6 bases from V and 4 bases from J; junction bases left unmatched: 7. This CDR3 region has 15 residues. The CDR3 bases are TGTGCCAGCAGCAATAGCGGGAGACGTTACAATGAGCAGTTCTTC. This sequence encodes CASSNSGRRYNEQFF.

The chain is built from TRBV7-8 and TRBJ2-5; D is unclear. Judging by the DNA end, TRBJ2-7 fits better; the J call may be wrong. Looked up from germline, CDR1 is SGHVS and CDR2 is FQNEAQ. The CDR3 covers 14 residues. The CDR3 nucleotides read TGTGCCAGCAGCTTCACGTTGAATACCTACGAGCAGTACTTC. Encoded protein: CASSFTLNTYEQYF.

This chain connects TRBV28 to TRBJ1-2, with TRBD1 matching over 8 bases. The CDR3 consists of 13 residues. V trimming: 5 bases; J trimming: 6 bases; junction bases outside the gene matches: 5. Looked up from germline, CDR1 is MDHEN and CDR2 is SYDVKM. CDR3 residues: CASSLGRGHGYTF. Here the CDR3 DNA reads TGTGCCAGCAGTCTAGGCAGGGGGCATGGCTACACCTTC.

The CDR3: CASSSRDYSWSNEQFF. In DNA form, the CDR3 reads TGTGCCAGCAGTTCTCGGGACTACTCGTGGTCTAATGAGCAGTTCTTC. The chain uses TRBV6-5 and TRBJ2-1, with 7 positions matching TRBD2. CDR3 length: 16 residues. Germline lookup yields CDR1 MNHEY and CDR2 SVGAGI. Trimming took 4 bases from V and 7 from J; bases not matched to a gene: 13.

This clone was observed once. The J gene is TRBJ1-1, the V gene TRBV19; D is perhaps TRBD1 (5 bases). The CDR3 loop spans 14 amino acids. V lost 7 bases and J 4 bases, leaving 16 bases between the germline ends. Per germline, CDR1 LNHDA and CDR2 SQIVND (reference sequence). CDR3 nucleotide sequence: TGTGCCAGTATCCCAAACAGGCTGAGCACTGAAGCTTTCTTT. This gives the protein CASIPNRLSTEAFF.

The chain joins TRBV6-1 to TRBJ2-4; 7 bases match TRBD1. V lost 4 bases and J lost 1; bases outside the gene matches: 10. The CDR3 loop spans 17 amino acids. CDR1 is MNHNS and CDR2 is SASEGT in the germline V gene. This CDR3 is CASSVRQRQGAKNIQYF. CDR3 DNA sequence: TGTGCCAGCAGTGTCCGTCAACGACAGGGTGCCAAAAACATTCAGTACTTC.